The entry below gives a single T cell receptor beta chain sequence along with its context. This clone was recorded only once. What this receptor recognizes is not known. Base qualities are not recorded, but no much larger clone differs from it by a single base. CDR1 and CDR2, per the germline V gene (reference sequence), are GTSNPN and SVGIG. Measured from the cysteine to the phenylalanine, the CDR3 is 15 residues long. The sequence is cut down to CDR3 DNA, 45 bases in frame from base 1. At the junction V is shortened by 0 bases and J by 2 bases, with 11 bases in between. The entry originates in a study of control samples from healthy donors and cancer patients (dated by TCRdb to the early 2020s). The library was built by means of the immunoSEQ multiplex PCR assay. Sourced from immuneACCESS, this table was stored by TCRdb with only in-frame sequences that have V and J called. A share of the clones is absent; for the studies checked, an unresolved V gene accounts for under half, and the remainder has no known explanation. The sample table records about 99,000 clones; about 89% of these occur just once. The ten largest clonotypes hold about 20% of the sample.

The sequence was collected from a man aged 55 to 70 with lung cancer. The chain is encoded by TRBV30 joined to TRBJ1-5, and possibly TRBD1, on 5 matching bases. Sequences were obtained from PBMCs. The nucleotide sequence is TGTGCCTGGAGTGTATGGGGGTTTGGCAATCAGCCCCAGCATTTT. This gives the protein CAWSVWGFGNQPQHF.